A selection of T cell receptor beta chains follows, all from one sample in a study of CD8+ T cells in alopecia areata. The protocol was immunoSEQ multiplex PCR, while the TCRdb copy is restricted to in-frame clones and leaves out a portion. The table has around 100,000 clones, around 60% seen once. Sequenced sample: CD4+ T cells sorted from blood. The receptor source for this set is a human donor in good health. Both conserved end residues are part of each CDR3. D genes are given only for firm matches. A clone size is listed for some rows: how often the clone was seen (once, few, many), or a class if it is expanded.

D: TRBD1
V: TRBV25-1
J: TRBJ2-5
size: NA
DNA: TGTGCCAGCAGTGGTGAACAGGGGGCCCCTTTCCAAGAGACCCAGTACTTC
CDR3: CASSGEQGAPFQETQYF

D: TRBD1
V: TRBV27
J: TRBJ1-2
size: once
DNA: TGTGCCAGCAGTCCGACAGGGGTAAGAATGAACTATGGCTACACCTTC
CDR3: CASSPTGVRMNYGYTF

D: TRBD1
V: TRBV5-1
J: TRBJ1-2
size: NA
DNA: TGCGCCAGCAGCTTGGACGGACAGGGGGCGAATGGCTACACCTTC
CDR3: CASSLDGQGANGYTF

D: TRBD1
V: TRBV4-1
J: TRBJ1-1
size: many
DNA: TGCGCCAGCACCCTCGACAGGGCTCGGGACACTGAAGCTTTCTTT
CDR3: CASTLDRARDTEAFF

D: NA
V: TRBV30
J: TRBJ2-2
size: NA
DNA: TGTGCCTGGAGTAGAAACACCGGGGAGCTGTTTTTT
CDR3: CAWSRNTGELFF

D: TRBD2
V: TRBV30
J: TRBJ2-7
size: NA
DNA: TGTGCCTGGAGGGGGCTAGCGGGGCCCGGGGAGCAGTACTTC
CDR3: CAWRGLAGPGEQYF

D: TRBD1
V: TRBV27
J: TRBJ1-2
size: NA
DNA: TGTGCCAGCAGTTCGGTCGGGACAGGGAAGTCCCCGTATGGCTACACCTTC
CDR3: CASSSVGTGKSPYGYTF

D: TRBD1
V: TRBV27
J: TRBJ1-1
size: NA
DNA: TGTGCCAGCAGTCGACGACAGGGGATAACTGAAGCTTTCTTT
CDR3: CASSRRQGITEAFF

D: TRBD1
V: TRBV25-1
J: TRBJ1-3
size: NA
DNA: TGTGCCAGCAGTGAATTCAAGGGGGCCTCTGGAAACACCATATATTTT
CDR3: CASSEFKGASGNTIYF

D: NA
V: TRBV6-1
J: TRBJ2-5
size: NA
DNA: TGTGCCAGCAGTGCGCAGGGAACCCAGTACTTC
CDR3: CASSAQGTQYF

D: TRBD1
V: TRBV7-2
J: TRBJ2-7
size: NA
DNA: TGTGCCAGCAGCTTTGGAGAAATGGGACAGTCTTACTACGAGCAGTACTTC
CDR3: CASSFGEMGQSYYEQYF

D: NA
V: TRBV29-1
J: TRBJ1-1
size: once
DNA: TGCAGCGTTGCAAGGGAAACCAATCGGGCTTTCTTT
CDR3: CSVARETNRAFF

D: TRBD2
V: TRBV14
J: TRBJ2-1
size: few
DNA: TGTGCCAGCAGCCAATTTCTAGCGGGGGGGGCCAATGAGCAGTTCTTC
CDR3: CASSQFLAGGANEQFF

D: NA
V: TRBV5-1
J: TRBJ2-5
size: NA
DNA: TGCGCCAGCAGCTACTCACAAGAGACCCAGTACTTC
CDR3: CASSYSQETQYF

D: NA
V: TRBV7-2
J: TRBJ2-5
size: NA
DNA: TGTGCCAGCAGCTTCGCAGGACGAGGGCGCCGACTCCAAGAGACCCAGTACTTC
CDR3: CASSFAGRGRRLQETQYF

D: TRBD2
V: TRBV7-2
J: TRBJ2-7
size: NA
DNA: TGTGCCAGCAGCTTAGTTGGGACTAGCGGGGGAAACTCCTACGAGCAGTACTTC
CDR3: CASSLVGTSGGNSYEQYF

D: TRBD1
V: TRBV25-1
J: TRBJ1-2
size: NA
DNA: TGTGCCAGCAGCTTTGGATACGTGACAGGGCCCAACTATGGCTACACCTTC
CDR3: CASSFGYVTGPNYGYTF

D: NA
V: TRBV5-4
J: TRBJ1-1
size: NA
DNA: TGTGCCTCCCTAGAGGGGACTGAAGCTTTCTTT
CDR3: CASLEGTEAFF

D: NA
V: TRBV7-9
J: TRBJ1-6
size: NA
DNA: TGTGCCAGCAGCTGGACCGGGACCTCAAGGGCACCCCTCCACTTT
CDR3: CASSWTGTSRAPLHF

D: TRBD1
V: TRBV29-1
J: TRBJ1-2
size: NA
DNA: TGCAGCGTGGCAGGACAGGGCTATGGCTACACCTTC
CDR3: CSVAGQGYGYTF

D: NA
V: TRBV2
J: TRBJ1-1
size: few
DNA: TGTGCCAGCAGTAAAATTGGGTCTGAAGCTTTCTTT
CDR3: CASSKIGSEAFF

D: TRBD2
V: TRBV15
J: TRBJ2-7
size: NA
DNA: TGTGCCACCAGCAGGACACTAGCGGGGTGGAACGAGCAGTACTTC
CDR3: CATSRTLAGWNEQYF

D: NA
V: TRBV5-1
J: TRBJ2-1
size: NA
DNA: TGCGCCAGCAGCTTGGCAGGGGTAAGCTACAATGAGCAGTTCTTC
CDR3: CASSLAGVSYNEQFF

D: NA
V: TRBV7-9
J: TRBJ1-1
size: NA
DNA: TGTGCCAGCAGCCTACATACAGGCACTGAAGCTTTCTTT
CDR3: CASSLHTGTEAFF

D: NA
V: TRBV6-6
J: TRBJ2-5
size: many
DNA: TGTGCCAGCAGTTACTCCGTGAGGGGGGCCCAAGAGACCCAGTACTTC
CDR3: CASSYSVRGAQETQYF

D: NA
V: TRBV15
J: TRBJ2-3
size: few
DNA: TGTGCCACCAGCAGAGACACAGGAGATACGCAGTATTTT
CDR3: CATSRDTGDTQYF

D: NA
V: TRBV15
J: TRBJ2-7
size: NA
DNA: TGTGCCACCAGCAGAGAGGGCCAGGGGTACGAGCAGTACTTC
CDR3: CATSREGQGYEQYF

D: TRBD1
V: TRBV29-1
J: TRBJ1-1
size: few
DNA: TGCAGCGGGGACAGGGGGAACACTGAAGCTTTCTTT
CDR3: CSGDRGNTEAFF

D: TRBD1
V: TRBV5-1
J: TRBJ1-2
size: NA
DNA: TGCGCCAGCAGCTTGGCCACAGGGGGTTATGGCTACACCTTC
CDR3: CASSLATGGYGYTF

D: NA
V: TRBV27
J: TRBJ2-3
size: few
DNA: TGTGCCAGCAGTTTAAGGGGCGGGGTAACAGATACGCAGTATTTT
CDR3: CASSLRGGVTDTQYF

D: NA
V: TRBV7-2
J: TRBJ1-2
size: NA
DNA: TGTGCCAGCAGCTTAGAGGGACACGGAGGCTACACCTTC
CDR3: CASSLEGHGGYTF

D: NA
V: TRBV29-1
J: TRBJ1-1
size: NA
DNA: TGCAGCGTTGAAACACCGGGGCCGAACACTGAAGCTTTCTTT
CDR3: CSVETPGPNTEAFF

D: NA
V: TRBV5-1
J: TRBJ2-5
size: NA
DNA: TGCGCCAGCAGTGAACGGGGCGATGGGCGAGAGACCCAGTACTTC
CDR3: CASSERGDGRETQYF

D: NA
V: TRBV30
J: TRBJ1-1
size: NA
DNA: TGTGCCTGGAGTGTAATCAGAATGAACACTGAAGCTTTCTTT
CDR3: CAWSVIRMNTEAFF

D: NA
V: TRBV19
J: TRBJ1-5
size: few
DNA: TGTGCCAGTACCATGGGTCAGTCCCGGGGCAATCAGCCCCAGCATTTT
CDR3: CASTMGQSRGNQPQHF

D: NA
V: TRBV29-1
J: TRBJ1-1
size: NA
DNA: TGCAGCGCCTCGACAGGAATGAACACTGAAGCTTTCTTT
CDR3: CSASTGMNTEAFF

D: NA
V: TRBV2
J: TRBJ1-1
size: NA
DNA: TGTGCCAGCAGTGAAAGGCGCTCTGAAGCTTTCTTT
CDR3: CASSERRSEAFF

D: NA
V: TRBV29-1
J: TRBJ2-7
size: NA
DNA: TGCAGCGCCGTCCCCTCGCCGGGGTTCGAGCAGTACTTC
CDR3: CSAVPSPGFEQYF

D: NA
V: TRBV9
J: TRBJ2-5
size: few
DNA: TGTGCCAGCAGCGGAAGCCCCACCCGCCAGGAGACCCAGTACTTC
CDR3: CASSGSPTRQETQYF

D: TRBD1
V: TRBV29-1
J: TRBJ2-7
size: NA
DNA: TGCAGCGTTGCGGACAGGGGGTTCTCCTACGAGCAGTACTTC
CDR3: CSVADRGFSYEQYF

D: NA
V: TRBV7-8
J: TRBJ2-5
size: NA
DNA: TGTGCCAGCAGCTTAGGGGGCGGCAGAGGCTGGGAGACCCAGTACTTC
CDR3: CASSLGGGRGWETQYF

D: TRBD1
V: TRBV6-5
J: TRBJ1-6
size: NA
DNA: TGTGCCAGCAGTTACCACCCCAGGGGGAGGGATTCACCCCTCCACTTT
CDR3: CASSYHPRGRDSPLHF